A selection of T cell receptor beta chains follows, all from one sample in a study of T cell responses to AZD1222 COVID-19 vaccine. Using immunoSEQ multiplex PCR, the repertoire was profiled, and TCRdb retains in-frame clones only, with some absent. The table has about 140,000 clones, 80% to 95% seen once. Sequenced here: peripheral blood, sampled on day 0 of AZD1222 vaccination. These receptors were collected from an adult in good health. CDR3s include the opening cysteine and the closing phenylalanine or tryptophan. D genes are given only for firm matches. Clone size is given for some rows only: seen once, a few or many times, or a class if the clone is expanded.

TRBV14,NA,TRBJ2-7,NA,CASSQQTDSVYEQYF,TGTGCCAGCAGCCAACAGACAGATTCGGTCTACGAGCAGTACTTC
TRBV5-1,NA,TRBJ2-7,NA,CASSSDPTGLEQYF,TGCGCCAGCAGCTCGGACCCGACGGGACTCGAGCAGTACTTC
TRBV7-2,TRBD1,TRBJ2-3,once,CASSLVTGTGAKNTQYF,TGTGCCAGCAGCTTAGTAACCGGGACAGGGGCGAAAAATACGCAGTATTTT
TRBV5-6,NA,TRBJ2-6,NA,CASSSLMEGSGANVLTF,TGTGCCAGCAGCTCGTTAATGGAGGGGTCTGGGGCCAACGTCCTGACTTTC
TRBV27,TRBD1,TRBJ2-7,NA,CASRNIGTVKTYEQYF,TGTGCCAGCAGAAACATCGGGACAGTGAAGACCTACGAGCAGTACTTC
TRBV28,NA,TRBJ2-7,NA,CASSPPQGRASEQYF,TGTGCCAGCAGCCCCCCCCAGGGGCGTGCCAGTGAGCAGTACTTC
TRBV18,TRBD1,TRBJ1-5,NA,CASSPTRDRGPQPQHF,TGTGCCAGCTCACCAACCCGGGACAGGGGGCCTCAGCCCCAGCATTTT
TRBV4-1,NA,TRBJ1-5,NA,CASSQVLAGNSNQPQHF,TGCGCCAGCAGCCAAGTGTTGGCAGGGAATAGCAATCAGCCCCAGCATTTT
TRBV4-1,NA,TRBJ2-1,NA,CASSQVRRGDNEQFF,TGCGCCAGCAGCCAAGTGAGACGGGGAGACAATGAGCAGTTCTTC
TRBV10-3,TRBD1,TRBJ1-2,NA,CAIRISGTGNYGYTF,TGTGCCATCAGGATCTCCGGGACAGGGAACTATGGCTACACCTTC
TRBV11-3,NA,TRBJ1-1,NA,CASSRGGPNTEAFF,TGTGCCAGCAGCCGGGGCGGGCCGAACACTGAAGCTTTCTTT
TRBV29-1,NA,TRBJ2-1,NA,CSVPGGSYNEQFF,TGCAGCGTGCCCGGGGGATCCTACAATGAGCAGTTCTTC
TRBV27,TRBD2,TRBJ2-7,NA,CASSLTPGLAYEQYF,TGTGCCAGCAGTCTAACACCGGGACTAGCTTACGAGCAGTACTTC
TRBV28,NA,TRBJ1-2,once,CASSKNGVLNYGYTF,TGTGCCAGCAGCAAAAACGGGGTACTCAACTATGGCTACACCTTC
TRBV9,NA,TRBJ2-7,once,CASSVGQLSSYEQYF,TGTGCCAGCAGCGTTGGACAGCTGAGCTCCTACGAGCAGTACTTC
TRBV7-8,TRBD1,TRBJ2-7,NA,CASRAGVGQDVRGYEQYF,TGTGCCAGCAGAGCAGGCGTGGGACAGGATGTCCGTGGCTACGAGCAGTACTTC
TRBV6-6,TRBD1,TRBJ1-2,NA,CASSRTGNSYGYTF,TGTGCCAGCAGTAGGACAGGGAACTCTTATGGCTACACCTTC
TRBV11-2,TRBD2,TRBJ2-7,NA,CASRVGGRTSGTYEQYF,TGTGCCAGCAGGGTGGGGGGGAGGACTAGCGGGACCTACGAGCAGTACTTC
TRBV7-2,NA,TRBJ1-4,NA,CASSLGSATNEKLFF,TGTGCCAGCAGCTTAGGGTCAGCAACTAATGAAAAACTGTTTTTT
TRBV21-1,NA,TRBJ1-4,NA,CASRKNGVRVAHEKLFF,TGTGCCAGCAGAAAAAACGGTGTGAGGGTAGCCCATGAAAAACTGTTTTTT
TRBV5-6,TRBD1,TRBJ2-1,NA,CASSWAGTGIDNEQFF,TGTGCCAGCAGCTGGGCCGGGACAGGGATAGACAATGAGCAGTTCTTC
TRBV27,NA,TRBJ2-7,NA,CASSLSWVSYEQYF,TGTGCCAGCAGCCTCTCTTGGGTCTCCTACGAGCAGTACTTC
TRBV5-6,NA,TRBJ2-7,NA,CASSLGQADEQYF,TGTGCCAGCAGCTTGGGGCAGGCCGACGAGCAGTACTTC